The clone carrying this T cell receptor beta chain was found once. The V gene's germline CDR1 is KGHSH and CDR2 LQKENI. The CDR3 length is 15 residues. Trimming removed 3 bases from V and 1 base from J; junction bases left unmatched: 5. Patients at the Seattle site were enrolled during active infection and followed longitudinally. The sample belongs to a study of blood T cell repertoires in COVID-19. Repertoires were generated with immunoSEQ multiplex PCR, while TCRdb's copy carries only in-frame clones and drops some. This sample has several thousand clones; approximately 88% occur once, and the top ten carry roughly two fifths.

The sequenced material came from peripheral blood. V gene TRBV18 combines with J gene TRBJ1-1, with 7 bases that match TRBD1. This clonotype originated in a man between 70 and 80 years old with COVID-19, enrolled during active disease. As DNA, the CDR3 is TGTGCCAGCTCACCGCTAGGACAGGAGAACACTGAAGCTTTCTTT. Amino acids: CASSPLGQENTEAFF.